This entry concerns a single T cell receptor (beta chain). The antigen is unknown. The entry originates in a study of regulatory T cells in long-lasting Graves disease. Whole-study results and caveats: Persistent-disease Graves' patients showed less TCR diversity than new cases. Persistent disease was characterized by preferential usage of TRBV28, TRBJ1-2 and TRBJ2-5.

The CDR3 runs to 14 residues. Germline-derived CDR1 and CDR2 are DFQATT and SNEGSKA (reference sequence). V shed 1 base and J 6 bases; nucleotides not matched to a gene: 9. HTBI primers from iRepertoire and Arm-PCR of CDR3 regions yielded the TCR beta libraries. In the source study's methods: Sample data revealed approximately 62 TRBV and over twelve TRBJ segments. TCRdb reanalysed the multiplex PCR reads using MiXCR and keeps one entry per CDR3 protein. The V and J calls shown here were made by TCRdb, not taken from the authors' results. The sample includes over 500,000 distinct CDR3 sequences, around 15% of them seen just once. Regarding time point: newly diagnosed GD, antithyroid drugs for less than 3 months. Extracted RNA from PBMCs served as the source of the TCR library. The sample also formed part of further work on T cells in Graves' hyperthyroidism and ophthalmopathy.

The specimen comprised peripheral blood mononuclear cells (PBMCs), sampled at new diagnosis, from a patient treated with antithyroid drugs. The TCR sequence derives from a woman aged 25 to 39 with Graves disease. The chain uses TRBV20-1 and TRBJ2-7; TRBD2 matches at 7 bases. Written as DNA, the CDR3 is TGCAGTGCTAGAGTGACGACTAGCTTCCCCGAGCAGTACTTC. This sequence encodes CSARVTTSFPEQYF.